There are a few counts of the clone carrying this T cell receptor beta chain. The data were taken from a study of blood T cells in healthy people across ages. This CDR3 has 12 residues. CDR1 and CDR2 (germline): DFQATT, SNEGSKA (reference sequence). V was cut by 6 bases and J by 4 bases, with 12 bases left in between. A second PCR, run for about 6 to 11 cycles, used a sample-barcoded 5' primer plus a J-beta primer mix. Each cDNA molecule received a tag from a template-switch adaptor that had 12 random nucleotides. Each CDR3 protein is one row after TCRdb ran MiXCR on the 5' RACE reads. The table has about 1.5 million distinct CDR3 sequences, under 55% seen once; the top ten hold about 4%.

The rearrangement joins TRBV20-1 to TRBJ1-2; D remains unclear. The sequencing input was blood. The sequence was obtained from a woman between 18 and 30 years old in good health. Here the CDR3 DNA reads TGCAGTGCGATGAACGGACCCTATGGCTACACCTTC. It specifies CSAMNGPYGYTF.